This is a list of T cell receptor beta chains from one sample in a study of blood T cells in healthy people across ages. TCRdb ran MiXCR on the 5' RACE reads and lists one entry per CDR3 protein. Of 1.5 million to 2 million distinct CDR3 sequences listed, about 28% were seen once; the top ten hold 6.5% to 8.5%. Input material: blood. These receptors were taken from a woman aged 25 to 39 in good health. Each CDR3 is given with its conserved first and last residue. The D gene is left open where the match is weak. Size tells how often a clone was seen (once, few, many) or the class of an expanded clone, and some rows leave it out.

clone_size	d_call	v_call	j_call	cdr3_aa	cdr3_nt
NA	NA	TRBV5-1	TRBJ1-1	CASSVRQVTPSTTEAFF	TGCGCCAGCAGCGTACGACAGGTCACTCCTAGCACCACTGAAGCTTTCTTT
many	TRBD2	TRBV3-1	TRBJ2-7	CASSQASGHSSYEQYF	TGTGCCAGCAGCCAGGCTAGCGGCCACTCCTCCTACGAGCAGTACTTC
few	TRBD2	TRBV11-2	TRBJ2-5	CASTPRTSVETQYF	TGTGCCAGCACCCCACGTACTAGCGTAGAGACCCAGTACTTC
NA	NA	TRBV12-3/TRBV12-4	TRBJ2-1	CASSLSIRGYNEQFF	TGTGCCAGCAGTTTAAGCATTAGAGGGTACAATGAGCAGTTCTTC
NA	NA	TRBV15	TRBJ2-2	CATSRDTAVNTGELFF	TGTGCCACCAGCAGAGATACAGCAGTAAACACCGGGGAGCTGTTTTTT
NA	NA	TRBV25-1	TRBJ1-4	CASSELGDQTNEKLFF	TGTGCCAGCAGTGAACTCGGAGATCAAACTAATGAAAAACTGTTTTTT
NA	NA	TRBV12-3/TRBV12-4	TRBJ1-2	CASKGQEYGYTF	TGTGCCAGCAAAGGCCAGGAATATGGCTACACCTTC
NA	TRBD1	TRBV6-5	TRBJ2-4	CASSYSWGQGKNIQYF	TGTGCCAGTAGTTACTCGTGGGGACAGGGAAAAAACATTCAGTACTTC
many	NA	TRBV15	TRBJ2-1	CATSRRDEGDEQFF	TGTGCCACCAGCAGACGGGACGAAGGGGATGAGCAGTTCTTC
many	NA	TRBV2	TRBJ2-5	CASTPRLRETQYF	TGTGCCAGCACCCCCCGGCTACGGGAGACCCAGTACTTC
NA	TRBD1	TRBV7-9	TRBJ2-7	CAGSLTDREQDEQYF	TGTGCCGGCAGCTTAACGGACAGGGAACAGGACGAGCAGTACTTC
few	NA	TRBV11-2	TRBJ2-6	CASSLQFSGANVLTF	TGTGCCAGCAGCTTGCAATTCTCTGGGGCCAACGTCCTGACTTTC
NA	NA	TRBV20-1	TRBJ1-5	CSASQIQGDYQPQHF	TGCAGTGCTAGTCAGATACAGGGAGATTACCAGCCCCAGCATTTT
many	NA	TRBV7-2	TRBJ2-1	CASSFERRVVRVEQFF	TGTGCCAGCAGCTTCGAAAGAAGGGTAGTCAGGGTTGAGCAGTTCTTC
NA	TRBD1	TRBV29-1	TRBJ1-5	CTRDRVNQPQHF	TGCACGAGGGACAGGGTCAATCAGCCCCAGCATTTT
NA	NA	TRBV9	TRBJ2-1	CASTGNPSSYNEQFF	TGTGCCAGCACCGGAAACCCTAGCTCCTACAATGAGCAGTTCTTC
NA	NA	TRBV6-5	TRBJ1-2	CASRGRVLYGYTF	TGTGCCAGCAGGGGCAGGGTCCTCTATGGCTACACCTTC
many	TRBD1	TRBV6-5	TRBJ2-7	CASNKRTGPYEQYF	TGTGCCAGCAACAAGAGGACAGGACCCTACGAGCAGTACTTC
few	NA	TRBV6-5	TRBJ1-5	CASRGINQPQHF	TGTGCCAGCAGGGGAATCAATCAGCCCCAGCATTTT
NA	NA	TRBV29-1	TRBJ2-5	CSVALVFEQYF	TGCAGCGTCGCTCTAGTGTTTGAGCAGTACTTC
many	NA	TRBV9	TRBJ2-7	CASRGQKGSEQYF	TGTGCCAGCAGAGGCCAGAAGGGCTCGGAGCAGTACTTC
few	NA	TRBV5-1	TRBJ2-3	CASSSPDREGDTQYF	TGCGCCAGCAGCTCCCCCGACAGGGAGGGAGATACGCAGTATTTT
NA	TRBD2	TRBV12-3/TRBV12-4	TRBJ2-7	CASSLTGTSLYEQYF	TGTGCCAGCAGTTTGACCGGGACTAGCCTCTACGAGCAGTACTTC
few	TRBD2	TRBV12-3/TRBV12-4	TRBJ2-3	CASSSGGSEDTQYF	TGTGCCAGCAGTTCGGGGGGGAGTGAGGATACGCAGTATTTT
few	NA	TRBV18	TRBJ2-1	CASSSIQSSYNEQFF	TGTGCCAGCTCATCGATCCAGAGCTCCTACAATGAGCAGTTCTTC
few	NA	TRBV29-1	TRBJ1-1	CSTQTNTEAFF	TGCAGCACACAGACGAACACTGAAGCTTTCTTT
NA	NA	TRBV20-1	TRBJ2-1	CSVWRQYNEQFF	TGCAGTGTCTGGCGACAATACAATGAGCAGTTCTTC
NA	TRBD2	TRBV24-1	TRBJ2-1	CATSRIAGGPYNEQFF	TGTGCCACCAGCCGAATAGCGGGGGGTCCCTACAATGAGCAGTTCTTC
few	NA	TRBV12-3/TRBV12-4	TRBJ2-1	CVSSPRLVYNEQFF	TGTGTCAGCAGTCCCAGACTAGTTTACAATGAGCAGTTCTTC
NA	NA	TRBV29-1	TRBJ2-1	CSVTTLGNEQFF	TGCAGCGTCACGACCCTGGGCAATGAGCAGTTCTTC
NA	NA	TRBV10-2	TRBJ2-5	CACSDRLQYQETRYF	TGCGCCTGCAGTGACAGACTACAGTACCAAGAGACCCGGTACTTC
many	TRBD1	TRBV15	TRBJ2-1	CATSRGRGQGNNEQFF	TGTGCCACCAGCAGAGGGAGGGGACAGGGGAACAATGAGCAGTTCTTC
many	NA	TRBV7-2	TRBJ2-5	CASSYRYRGETQYF	TGTGCCAGCAGCTACCGTTACCGGGGAGAGACCCAGTACTTC
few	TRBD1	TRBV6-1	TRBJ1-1	CASSLQGSSTEAFF	TGTGCCAGCAGCCTACAGGGGTCTAGCACTGAAGCTTTCTTT
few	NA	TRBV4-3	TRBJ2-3	CASSHLPGGTTDTQYF	TGCGCCAGCAGCCATCTGCCCGGGGGAACCACAGATACGCAGTATTTT
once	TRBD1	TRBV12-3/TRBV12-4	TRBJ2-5	CASSPPRTGSYNEQYF	TGTGCCAGCAGTCCCCCCCGGACAGGGAGCTACAATGAGCAGTACTTC
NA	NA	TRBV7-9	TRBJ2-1	CASRGGPYNEQFF	TGTGCCAGCAGAGGCGGCCCCTACAATGAGCAGTTCTTC